This T cell receptor beta chain was identified during a study of blood T cell repertoires in COVID-19. Overall study context: Some COVID-19 samples were acute and others convalescent; all came from the United States, Italy and Spain.

The CDR3 has 13 residues. Deletions cut 5 bases from V and 5 bases from J, with 9 bases between. In the source study's methods: Researchers report that nucleated cell counts were estimated from reference gene primer amplification. TCRdb's table, derived via immunoSEQ multiplex PCR, lists solely in-frame clones and lacks some. V and J calls and clone size follow that table, whereas D and trimming were derived from the DNA. The data contain some 150,000 clones, over 80% of them seen just once; the ten biggest clones take up 1.6%. This receptor was identified in a human donor in a cohort sampled during active COVID-19. The sequencing sample was made of peripheral blood. V and J are TRBV12-3 or TRBV12-4 and TRBJ2-2; D possibly corresponds to TRBD1 (6 bases). In DNA, the CDR3 is TGTGCCAGCAGTGATACAGGGACCGGGGAGCTGTTTTTT. This gives the protein CASSDTGTGELFF.